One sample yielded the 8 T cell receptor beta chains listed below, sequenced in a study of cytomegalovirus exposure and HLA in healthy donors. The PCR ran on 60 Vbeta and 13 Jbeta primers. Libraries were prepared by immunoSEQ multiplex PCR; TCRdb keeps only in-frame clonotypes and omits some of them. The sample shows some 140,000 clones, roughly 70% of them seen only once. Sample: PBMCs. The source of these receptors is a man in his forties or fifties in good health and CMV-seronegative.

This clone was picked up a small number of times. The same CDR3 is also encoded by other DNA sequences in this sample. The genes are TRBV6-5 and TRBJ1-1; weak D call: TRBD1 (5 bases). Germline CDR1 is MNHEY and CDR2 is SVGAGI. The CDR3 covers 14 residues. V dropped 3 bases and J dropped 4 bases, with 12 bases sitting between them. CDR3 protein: CASSYSPGGTEAFF. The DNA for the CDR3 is TGTGCCAGCAGTTATTCACCGGGGGGCACTGAAGCTTTCTTT.

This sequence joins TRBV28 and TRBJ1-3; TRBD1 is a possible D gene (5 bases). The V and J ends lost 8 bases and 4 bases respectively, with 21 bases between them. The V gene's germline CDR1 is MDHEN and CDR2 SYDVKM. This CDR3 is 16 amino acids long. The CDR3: CASASWGSFGGNTIYF. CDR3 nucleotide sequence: TGTGCCAGCGCTTCTTGGGGCTCTTTCGGAGGAAACACCATATATTTT.

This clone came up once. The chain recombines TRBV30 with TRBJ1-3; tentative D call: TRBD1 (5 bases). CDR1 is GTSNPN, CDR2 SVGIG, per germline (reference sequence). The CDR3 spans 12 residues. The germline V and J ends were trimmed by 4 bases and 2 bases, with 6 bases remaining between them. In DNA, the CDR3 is TGTGCCTGGAAACAGGCTGGAAACACCATATATTTT. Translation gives CAWKQAGNTIYF. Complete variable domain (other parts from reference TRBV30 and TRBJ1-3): SQTIHQWPATLVQPVGSPLSLECTVEGTSNPNLYWYRQAAGRGLQLLFYSVGIGQISSEVPQNLSASRPQDRQFILSSKKLLLSDSGFYLCAWKQAGNTIYFGEGSWLTVV.

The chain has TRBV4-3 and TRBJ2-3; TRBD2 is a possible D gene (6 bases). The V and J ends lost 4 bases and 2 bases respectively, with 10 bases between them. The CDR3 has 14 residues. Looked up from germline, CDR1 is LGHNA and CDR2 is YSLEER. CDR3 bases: TGCGCCAGCAGCCTGGGACTTTTCACAGATACGCAGTATTTT. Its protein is CASSLGLFTDTQYF.

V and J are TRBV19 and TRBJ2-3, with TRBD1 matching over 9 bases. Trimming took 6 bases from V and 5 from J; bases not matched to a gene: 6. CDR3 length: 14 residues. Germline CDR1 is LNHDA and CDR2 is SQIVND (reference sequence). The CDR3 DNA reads TGTGCCAGTAGCAACAGGGGGCCGGTAGATACGCAGTATTTT. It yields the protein CASSNRGPVDTQYF.

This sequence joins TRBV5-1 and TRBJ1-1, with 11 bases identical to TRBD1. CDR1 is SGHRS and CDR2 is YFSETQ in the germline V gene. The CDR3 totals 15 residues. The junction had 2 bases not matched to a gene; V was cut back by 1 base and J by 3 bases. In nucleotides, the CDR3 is TGCGCCAGCAGCTTGTTGGACAGGGGGCACACTGAAGCTTTCTTT. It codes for CASSLLDRGHTEAFF.

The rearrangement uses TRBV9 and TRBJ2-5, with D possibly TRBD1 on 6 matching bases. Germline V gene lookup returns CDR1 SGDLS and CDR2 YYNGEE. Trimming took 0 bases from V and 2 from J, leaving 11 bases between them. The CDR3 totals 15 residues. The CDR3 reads CASSVGARGQETQYF. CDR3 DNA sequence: TGTGCCAGCAGCGTAGGAGCCAGGGGACAAGAGACCCAGTACTTC. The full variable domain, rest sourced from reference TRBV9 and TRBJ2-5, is DSGVTQTPKHLITATGQRVTLRCSPRSGDLSVYWYQQSLDQGLQFLIQYYNGEERAKGNILERFSAQQFPDLHSELNLSSLELGDSALYFCASSVGARGQETQYFGPGTRLLVL.

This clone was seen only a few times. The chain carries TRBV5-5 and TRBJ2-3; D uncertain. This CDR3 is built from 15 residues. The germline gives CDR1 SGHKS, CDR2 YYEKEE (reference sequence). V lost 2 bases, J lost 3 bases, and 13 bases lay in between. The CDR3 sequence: CASSLSIAETDTQYF. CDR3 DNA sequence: TGTGCCAGCAGCTTATCTATTGCTGAAACAGATACGCAGTATTTT.